The source of this T cell receptor beta chain is a study of blood T cell repertoires in COVID-19 (dated by TCRdb to between 2020 and 2021). Context from the whole study: The collaborator samples originated in the United States, Italy and Spain and spanned the acute and convalescent phases of COVID-19. The prospective study material was composed of cDNA or gDNA derived from T cells, B-cell-depleted T cells, or PBMCs. Samples came from the ongoing ImmuneRACE study (first 160 participants) plus 1,254 subjects from 6 global collaborators. Deeply sampled blood TCRbeta repertoires from subjects exposed to, actively infected with, or recovered from COVID-19 were included in the dataset. Sample metadata almost always included a de-identified subject ID, COVID-19 status, age in years and sex. HLA class I and class II types, where available, came from metadata supplied by the sample provider rather than from assay-based typing. The repertoires were released in a freely available public database intended as a resource for research on the immune response to SARS-CoV-2. What the authors observed across the whole study: How much clinical and demographic metadata was included differed by source and by participant, and the metadata was provided uncurated.

Relative to germline, V is 3 bases shorter and J is 9 bases shorter, with 18 bases between their ends. The CDR3 runs 16 amino acids, cysteine and phenylalanine included. This entry keeps only the CDR3 DNA: 48 bases, framed from base 1. Via the germline V gene, CDR1 is MGHDK and CDR2 SYGVNS. The immunoSEQ Assay, a bias-controlled multiplex PCR, was used to amplify TCRbeta CDR3 regions from genomic DNA. In the authors' own workflow: Nucleated cell counts per sample were estimated from amplification of reference gene primers within the assay. Sequence reads were collapsed and filtered to measure the absolute abundance of every unique TCRbeta CDR3 rearrangement. For each sample, productive Simpson clonality was calculated as the square root of Simpson's diversity index across productive rearrangements. In its TCRdb copy, this immuneACCESS table keeps in-frame sequences only and misses some clones. Where compared with another copy, unresolved V genes explain less than half of these, and the others have no known cause. For V, J and clone size, that table is used; D and trimming come from the DNA. Across this sample there are around 370,000 clones, with approximately 90% seen only once. Of the sample, more than 1% falls within the top ten clones.

Concerning this clone itself: No cognate antigen has been identified for it. No base quality information exists; no much larger clone differs at one position.

In the prospective study, participants were 18 to 89 years old, resided in about two dozen geographic areas of the United States, and were enrolled through a virtual design. To assign participants to cohorts, the prospective study relied on clinical history that participants themselves reported in a screening survey and a study questionnaire. For ImmuneRACE Cohort 3, a participant was defined as recovered based on two consecutive negative NP/OP PCR tests, clearance by a healthcare professional, or resolution of symptoms. Each participant in the prospective study had whole blood, serum and a nasopharyngeal or oropharyngeal swab collected by mobile phlebotomists. Prospective study participants could optionally give additional blood draws and questionnaires over an approximately 2-month period. Prospective study blood samples were shipped either frozen or at room temperature before DNA extraction.

Sequencing was carried out using PBMCs or T cells enriched from blood (not recorded which). This clonotype originated in a woman between 18 and 30 years old who had recovered from COVID-19. Recombination connected TRBV25-1 to TRBJ1-6; the D gene is possibly TRBD1, with 6 bases matching. The CDR3 reads CASSDGRGALGSPLHF. The DNA reads TGTGCCAGCAGTGACGGCCGGGGGGCCCTGGGTTCACCCCTCCACTTT.